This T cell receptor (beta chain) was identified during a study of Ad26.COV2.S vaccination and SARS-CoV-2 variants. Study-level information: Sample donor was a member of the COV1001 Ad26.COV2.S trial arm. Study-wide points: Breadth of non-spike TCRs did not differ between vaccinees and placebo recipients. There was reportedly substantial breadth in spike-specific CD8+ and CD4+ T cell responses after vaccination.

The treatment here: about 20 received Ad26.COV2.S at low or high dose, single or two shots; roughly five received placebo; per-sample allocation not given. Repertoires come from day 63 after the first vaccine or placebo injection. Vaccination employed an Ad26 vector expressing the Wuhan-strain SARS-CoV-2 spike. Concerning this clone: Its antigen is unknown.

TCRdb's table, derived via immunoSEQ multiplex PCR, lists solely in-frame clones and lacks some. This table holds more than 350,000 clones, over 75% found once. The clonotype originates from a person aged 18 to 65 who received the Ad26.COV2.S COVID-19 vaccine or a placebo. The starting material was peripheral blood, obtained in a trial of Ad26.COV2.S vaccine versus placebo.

The CDR3 loop reads CATLKHSNQPQHF. The CDR3 region has the DNA TGTGCCACCCTTAAGCATAGCAATCAGCCCCAGCATTTT. The chain couples TRBV28 to TRBJ1-5; unclear D gene. The CDR3 totals 13 residues. Trimming pared 10 bases from V and 0 bases from J, leaving 10 bases between. Per the germline V gene, CDR1 is MDHEN and CDR2 is SYDVKM. Using reference TRBV28 and TRBJ1-5 for the parts outside the CDR3, the full variable domain is DVKVTQSSRYLVKRTGEKVFLECVQDMDHENMFWYRQDPGLGLRLIYFSYDVKMKEKGDIPEGYSVSREKKERFSLILESASTNQTSMYLCATLKHSNQPQHFGDGTRLSIL.